This T cell receptor (beta chain) was identified in a study of blood T cell repertoires in COVID-19. Source study methods: Reference gene primer amplification yielded estimated nucleated cell counts. Profiling relied on immunoSEQ multiplex PCR, and the TCRdb table lists in-frame clones only, not all of them. Clone size and the V and J calls come from that table; the DNA yielded D and trimming. The sample lists under 250,000 clones, around 80% occurring once. Germline V gene sequence: CDR1 LNHDA, CDR2 SQIVND (reference sequence). This CDR3 has 14 amino acids. Trimming stripped 7 bases from V and 0 bases from J, with 7 bases between.

This sequence joins TRBV19 and TRBJ1-6, with D hard to call. This clonotype originated in a man aged 40-49 years with active or convalescent COVID-19. Source material: peripheral blood. CDR3 protein: CASTHSSYNSPLHF. DNA for the CDR3: TGTGCCAGTACCCACAGCTCCTATAATTCACCCCTCCACTTT.